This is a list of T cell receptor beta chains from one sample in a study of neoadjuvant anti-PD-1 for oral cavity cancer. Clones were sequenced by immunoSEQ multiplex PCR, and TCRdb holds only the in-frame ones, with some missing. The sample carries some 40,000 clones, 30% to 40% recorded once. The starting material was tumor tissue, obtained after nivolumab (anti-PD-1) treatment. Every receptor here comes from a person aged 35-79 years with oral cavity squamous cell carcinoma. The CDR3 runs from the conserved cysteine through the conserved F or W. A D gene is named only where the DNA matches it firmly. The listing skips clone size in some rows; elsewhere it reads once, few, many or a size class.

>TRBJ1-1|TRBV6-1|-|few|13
CASSDGKNTEAFF
TGTGCCAGCAGTGACGGAAAAAACACTGAAGCTTTCTTT
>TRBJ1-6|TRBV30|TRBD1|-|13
CAWAGGFNSPLHF
TGTGCCTGGGCAGGGGGCTTTAATTCACCCCTCCACTTT
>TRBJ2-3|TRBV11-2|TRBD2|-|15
CASSYSGSLGDTQYF
TGTGCCAGCAGCTATAGCGGGAGCCTCGGAGATACGCAGTATTTT
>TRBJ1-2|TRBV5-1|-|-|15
CASSKDLGGNYGYTF
TGCGCCAGCAGCAAAGACCTCGGGGGAAACTATGGCTACACCTTC
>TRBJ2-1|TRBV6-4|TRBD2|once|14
CASSSSGWDNEQFF
TGTGCCAGCAGCTCTAGCGGGTGGGACAATGAGCAGTTCTTC
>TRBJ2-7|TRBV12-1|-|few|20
CASRKSTWGRENSRAYEQYF
TGTGCCAGCCGCAAGTCAACTTGGGGCCGGGAGAACAGCCGAGCCTACGAGCAGTACTTC
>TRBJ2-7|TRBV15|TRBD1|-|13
CATSGSTGGEQYF
TGTGCCACCAGCGGGTCGACAGGGGGAGAGCAGTACTTC
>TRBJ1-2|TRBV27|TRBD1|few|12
CATRQGSYGYTF
TGTGCCACCAGACAGGGCAGCTATGGCTACACCTTC
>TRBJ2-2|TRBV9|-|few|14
CASSVNSRGGELFF
TGTGCCAGCAGCGTAAATTCCCGAGGCGGGGAGCTGTTTTTT
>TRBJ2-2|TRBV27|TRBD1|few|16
CASSFADRGYTGELFF
TGTGCCAGCAGTTTCGCGGACAGGGGCTACACCGGGGAGCTGTTTTTT
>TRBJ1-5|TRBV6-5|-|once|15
CASSSRGMGNQPQHF
TGTGCCAGCAGTAGCCGGGGGATGGGGAATCAGCCCCAGCATTTT
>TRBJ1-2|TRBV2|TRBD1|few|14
CASSDHRGHYGYTF
TGTGCCAGCAGTGATCACAGGGGGCACTATGGCTACACCTTC
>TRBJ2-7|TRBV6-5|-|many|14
CASSSGGVSYEQYF
TGTGCCAGCAGTTCCGGGGGAGTCTCCTACGAGCAGTACTTC
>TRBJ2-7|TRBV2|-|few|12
CASSWTGYEQYF
TGTGCCAGCAGTTGGACTGGGTACGAGCAGTACTTC
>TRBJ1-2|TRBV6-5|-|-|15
CASSLDPNSRHGYTF
TGTGCCAGCAGTTTGGACCCCAATTCCCGCCATGGCTACACCTTC
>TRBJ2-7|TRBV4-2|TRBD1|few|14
CASSQPDRVNEQYF
TGTGCCAGCAGCCAACCGGACAGGGTCAACGAGCAGTACTTC
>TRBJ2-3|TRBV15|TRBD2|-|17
CATSSTGLAGGTDTQYF
TGTGCCACCAGCAGCACAGGACTAGCGGGGGGTACAGATACGCAGTATTTT
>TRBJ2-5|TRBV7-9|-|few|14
CASSLALRGETQYF
TGTGCCAGCAGCTTAGCGTTACGGGGAGAGACCCAGTACTTC
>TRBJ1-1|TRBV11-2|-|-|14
CASSFEGRDTEAFF
TGTGCCAGCAGCTTCGAGGGAAGAGACACTGAAGCTTTCTTT
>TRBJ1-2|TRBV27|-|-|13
CASSFRGLYGYTF
TGTGCCAGCAGTTTCCGGGGGCTCTATGGCTACACCTTC
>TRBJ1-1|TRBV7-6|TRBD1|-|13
CASSEGQKTEAFF
TGTGCCAGCAGCGAGGGACAGAAAACTGAAGCTTTCTTT
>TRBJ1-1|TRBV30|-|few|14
CAWSMGRSGTEAFF
TGTGCCTGGAGTATGGGACGGAGTGGGACTGAAGCTTTCTTT
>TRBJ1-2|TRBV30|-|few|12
CAWSVLPYGYTF
TGTGCCTGGAGTGTACTCCCCTATGGCTACACCTTC
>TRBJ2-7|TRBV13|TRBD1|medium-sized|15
CASSFRQGHLHEQYF
TGTGCCAGCAGCTTTCGACAGGGGCATCTCCACGAGCAGTACTTC
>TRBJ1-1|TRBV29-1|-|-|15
CSVKVGAGDGTEAFF
TGCAGCGTTAAGGTGGGGGCAGGGGATGGCACTGAAGCTTTCTTT
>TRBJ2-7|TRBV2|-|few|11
CASRTYYEQYF
TGTGCCAGCAGAACTTACTACGAGCAGTACTTC
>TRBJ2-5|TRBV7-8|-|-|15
CASSSRLVRGETQYF
TGTGCCAGCAGCTCGAGACTAGTGAGGGGGGAGACCCAGTACTTC
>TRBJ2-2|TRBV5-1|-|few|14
CASSLMGNTGELFF
TGCGCCAGCAGCTTGATGGGGAACACCGGGGAGCTGTTTTTT
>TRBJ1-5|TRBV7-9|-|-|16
CASSFWQGPLGQPQHF
TGTGCCAGCAGCTTCTGGCAGGGGCCCCTTGGGCAGCCCCAGCATTTT
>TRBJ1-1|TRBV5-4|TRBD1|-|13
CASSPTQGNEAFF
TGTGCCAGCAGCCCGACACAGGGGAATGAAGCTTTCTTT
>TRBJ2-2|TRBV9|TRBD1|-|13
CASSLRGMGELFF
TGTGCCAGCAGCCTCAGGGGGATGGGGGAGCTGTTTTTT
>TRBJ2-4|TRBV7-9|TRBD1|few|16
CASSPPQGAAKNIQYF
TGTGCCAGCAGCCCGCCGCAGGGGGCAGCCAAAAACATTCAGTACTTC
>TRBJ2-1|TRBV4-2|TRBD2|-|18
CASSSPQVGGGDYNEQFF
TGTGCCAGCAGCTCCCCCCAGGTAGGCGGGGGTGACTACAATGAGCAGTTCTTC
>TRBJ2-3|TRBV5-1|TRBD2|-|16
CASSLVLAGGTDTQYF
TGCGCCAGCAGCTTGGTACTAGCGGGAGGCACAGATACGCAGTATTTT
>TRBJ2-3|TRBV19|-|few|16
CASSITGIASTDTQYF
TGTGCCAGTAGTATAACCGGGATCGCTAGCACAGATACGCAGTATTTT
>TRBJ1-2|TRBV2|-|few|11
CARPPGYGYTF
TGTGCCAGGCCCCCGGGCTATGGCTACACCTTC
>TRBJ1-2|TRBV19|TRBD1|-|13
CASRDRGRHGYTF
TGTGCCAGTCGGGACAGGGGGCGTCATGGCTACACCTTC
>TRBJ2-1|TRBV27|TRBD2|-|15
CASSGLAGVWNEQFF
TGTGCCAGCAGCGGACTAGCGGGAGTTTGGAATGAGCAGTTCTTC
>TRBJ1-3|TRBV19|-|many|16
CASSIAGRTTRYTIYF
TGTGCCAGTAGTATAGCGGGACGAACGACGCGGTACACCATATATTTT
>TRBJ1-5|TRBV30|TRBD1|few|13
CAWAGTENQPQHF
TGTGCCTGGGCCGGGACAGAAAATCAGCCCCAGCATTTT